A selection of T cell receptor beta chains follows, all from one sample in a study of T cells in Graves' hyperthyroidism and ophthalmopathy. One entry per CDR3 protein results from TCRdb running MiXCR on the multiplex PCR reads. The data hold 75,000 to 100,000 distinct CDR3 sequences, with under 65% observed a single time. The sample consisted of blood. The receptors here all came from a middle-aged woman with Graves' hyperthyroidism. Each CDR3 is given with its conserved first and last residue. The D gene is left open where the match is weak. Size values are once, few and many counts, or a class for expanded clones, and some rows have none.

d_gene: -; abundance: many; j_gene: TRBJ2-3; v_gene: TRBV5-1; CDR3nt: TGCGCCAGCAGCTTGGTTGGAGGAGACACAGATACGCAGTATTTT; CDR3aa: CASSLVGGDTDTQYF
d_gene: -; abundance: many; j_gene: TRBJ1-1; v_gene: TRBV20-1; CDR3nt: TGCAGTGCTAGCGGACAGATGAACACTGAAGCTTTCTTT; CDR3aa: CSASGQMNTEAFF
d_gene: TRBD2; abundance: -; j_gene: TRBJ2-7; v_gene: TRBV9; CDR3nt: TGTGCCAGCAGCGTAGGGACTAGCTTCTACGAGCAGTACTTC; CDR3aa: CASSVGTSFYEQYF
d_gene: -; abundance: -; j_gene: TRBJ2-5; v_gene: TRBV12-3/TRBV12-4; CDR3nt: TGTGCCAGCAGTGAAGGGAGAAGTCGAGCCCTCCGGGAGACCCAGTACTTC; CDR3aa: CASSEGRSRALRETQYF
d_gene: -; abundance: many; j_gene: TRBJ1-5; v_gene: TRBV15; CDR3nt: TGTGCCACCAGCACCCAAGCTAATCAGCCCCAGCATTTT; CDR3aa: CATSTQANQPQHF
d_gene: -; abundance: -; j_gene: TRBJ1-1; v_gene: TRBV2; CDR3nt: TGTGCCAGCAGCCCAGGACGGAAAAAAGTTTTCTTT; CDR3aa: CASSPGRKKVFF
d_gene: -; abundance: few; j_gene: TRBJ1-2; v_gene: TRBV29-1; CDR3nt: TGCAGTTCAGGGGCCTATGGCTACACCTTC; CDR3aa: CSSGAYGYTF
d_gene: -; abundance: -; j_gene: TRBJ1-3; v_gene: TRBV7-4; CDR3nt: TGTGCCAGCAGTTTAGGGGGAAACACCATATATTTT; CDR3aa: CASSLGGNTIYF
d_gene: -; abundance: -; j_gene: TRBJ1-2; v_gene: TRBV20-1; CDR3nt: TGCAGTGGATTAGCCGGAGATTTTAACTATGGCTACACCTTC; CDR3aa: CSGLAGDFNYGYTF
d_gene: TRBD1; abundance: -; j_gene: TRBJ2-5; v_gene: TRBV7-6; CDR3nt: TGTGCCAGCAGACCCGGGACAGGGGAGGAGACCCAGTACTTC; CDR3aa: CASRPGTGEETQYF
d_gene: TRBD1; abundance: -; j_gene: TRBJ2-7; v_gene: TRBV20-1; CDR3nt: TGCAGTGCCCAGGGACAGGGGGCCTACGAGCAGTACTTC; CDR3aa: CSAQGQGAYEQYF
d_gene: -; abundance: -; j_gene: TRBJ1-2; v_gene: TRBV27; CDR3nt: TGTGCCAGCAGTTTGTCGGGGGGCGATGGCTACACCTTC; CDR3aa: CASSLSGGDGYTF
d_gene: -; abundance: many; j_gene: TRBJ2-7; v_gene: TRBV9; CDR3nt: TGTGCCAGCAGCTACGGGCTTAGTTACGAGCAGTACTTC; CDR3aa: CASSYGLSYEQYF
d_gene: -; abundance: -; j_gene: TRBJ2-5; v_gene: TRBV18; CDR3nt: TGTGCCAGCTCGCTACTACTCCAAGAGACCCAGTACTTC; CDR3aa: CASSLLLQETQYF
d_gene: TRBD2; abundance: -; j_gene: TRBJ2-3; v_gene: TRBV12-3/TRBV12-4; CDR3nt: TGTGCCAGCAGCCAAGAACTAGCGGGTTCATATACGCAGTATTTT; CDR3aa: CASSQELAGSYTQYF
d_gene: -; abundance: -; j_gene: TRBJ2-2; v_gene: TRBV29-1; CDR3nt: TGCAGCCAAGGCAGGGTCAACGGGGAGCTGTTTTTT; CDR3aa: CSQGRVNGELFF
d_gene: TRBD1; abundance: -; j_gene: TRBJ1-2; v_gene: TRBV7-9; CDR3nt: TGTGCCAGCAGTGCTACTAGACAGGGTGTGGGAAACTATGGCTACACCTTC; CDR3aa: CASSATRQGVGNYGYTF
d_gene: -; abundance: many; j_gene: TRBJ1-5; v_gene: TRBV19; CDR3nt: TGTGCCAGTAGAGGTCAGTATAGCAATCAGCCCCAGCATTTT; CDR3aa: CASRGQYSNQPQHF
d_gene: TRBD2; abundance: -; j_gene: TRBJ2-7; v_gene: TRBV6-5; CDR3nt: TGTGCCAGCGGGACAGGACTAGCGGGAGCCCACTCCTACGAGCAGTACTTC; CDR3aa: CASGTGLAGAHSYEQYF
d_gene: -; abundance: many; j_gene: TRBJ1-1; v_gene: TRBV4-2; CDR3nt: TGTGCCAGCAGCCAAGAGATGGGGGTGAACACTGAAGCTTTCTTT; CDR3aa: CASSQEMGVNTEAFF
d_gene: -; abundance: -; j_gene: TRBJ2-5; v_gene: TRBV19; CDR3nt: TGTGCCAGTAACACCGGGCCACCAAAAGAGACCCAGTACTTC; CDR3aa: CASNTGPPKETQYF
d_gene: -; abundance: many; j_gene: TRBJ1-2; v_gene: TRBV20-1; CDR3nt: TGCAGTGCTAGAGATAACCTGGGGAACTATGGCTACACCTTC; CDR3aa: CSARDNLGNYGYTF
d_gene: -; abundance: -; j_gene: TRBJ2-5; v_gene: TRBV7-3; CDR3nt: TGTGCCAGCAGCCCTATCGACCGGAGCCTGGGTGGGACCCAGTACTTC; CDR3aa: CASSPIDRSLGGTQYF
d_gene: -; abundance: -; j_gene: TRBJ1-1; v_gene: TRBV29-1; CDR3nt: TGCAGCAGTGAAAGGCTGAACACTGAAGCTTTCTTT; CDR3aa: CSSERLNTEAFF
d_gene: TRBD2; abundance: -; j_gene: TRBJ2-7; v_gene: TRBV7-2; CDR3nt: TGTGCCAGCAGCCAGACTAGCGGGAGCGAGCGGTACTTC; CDR3aa: CASSQTSGSERYF
d_gene: -; abundance: -; j_gene: TRBJ2-5; v_gene: TRBV25-1; CDR3nt: TGTGCTAGAGTGGGCGTCGGAGGGTCGGAGACCCAGTACTTC; CDR3aa: CARVGVGGSETQYF
d_gene: TRBD1; abundance: many; j_gene: TRBJ1-1; v_gene: TRBV7-2; CDR3nt: TGTGCCAGCAGCGGACTCTCGGGACAGGGACCTCACATGAACACTGAAGCTTTCTTT; CDR3aa: CASSGLSGQGPHMNTEAFF
d_gene: TRBD1; abundance: -; j_gene: TRBJ1-5; v_gene: TRBV15; CDR3nt: TGTGCCACCAGCAGAGCCTGGGCGGGACAGGGAGACCAGCCCCAGCATTTT; CDR3aa: CATSRAWAGQGDQPQHF
d_gene: -; abundance: -; j_gene: TRBJ1-1; v_gene: TRBV7-2; CDR3nt: TGTGCCAGCAGCTTAAGAGGGGTGAACACTGAAGTTTTCTTT; CDR3aa: CASSLRGVNTEVFF
d_gene: -; abundance: many; j_gene: TRBJ2-5; v_gene: TRBV5-1; CDR3nt: TGCGCCAGCAGCTTGGCCGGGGGTACGGAGGAGACCCAGTACTTC; CDR3aa: CASSLAGGTEETQYF